This TCR beta chain derives from a study of T cells expressing NK-cell markers. Findings and limits, study-wide: CD8+ T cells in roughly six donors included dominant NKG2C+ clonotypes at about 1.0-8%.

TCRdb re-called the 5' RACE reads; one entry per CDR3 protein, DNA not given. The specimen's table records under 500,000 distinct CDR3 sequences. To note about this clonotype: Its cognate antigen is unknown.

Germline-derived CDR1 and CDR2 are MNHEY and SVGAGI. This CDR3 is built from 18 residues. The chain links TRBV6-5 to TRBJ2-1; TCRdb's assignment of TRBD1 cannot be checked, as there is no DNA. The origin of this receptor is a woman between 18 and 70 years old in good health. Sequencing was carried out using blood T cells: a sorted CD56 or NKG2C T cell subset, CD4+ or CD8+ T cells, or bulk PBMC T cells (not recorded which). This CDR3 is CASSYGSGAGTAYNEQFF.